The 12 T cell receptor beta chains below all came from one sample that was sequenced in a study of somatic reversion in DOCK8 deficiency. One-step amplicon PCR with EuroClonality-NGS primers amplified TRB from roughly 92 ng genomic DNA. TCRdb re-derived calls from the multiplex PCR reads in MiXCR, one entry per CDR3 protein. The table lists 4,000 to 5,000 distinct CDR3 sequences, around 23% of them singletons. The sample taken for sequencing was peripheral blood. Receptor source: a human donor in good health.

Only one count was recorded for this clonotype. A read error may account for a junction end that differs from germline. This sequence joins TRBV10-3 and TRBJ1-5; D not certain. Germline CDR1 and CDR2: ENHRY and SYGVKD. There are 13 residues in the CDR3. DNA for the CDR3: TGCGCCATCAGTGAGTCAAGGGAACAGCCCCAGCATTTT. It codes for CAISESREQPQHF.

This clonotype is classed as large. This chain links TRBV11-3 with TRBJ2-2, with unresolved D. The CDR3 spans 13 residues. Germline CDR1 and CDR2: SGHNT and YENEEA. V lost 4 bases to trimming and J lost 6 bases, with 9 bases between them. CDR3 region: CASSSGWAGELFF. In nucleotides, the CDR3 is TGTGCCAGCAGCTCTGGGTGGGCCGGGGAGCTGTTTTTT.

By sample share, this clonotype is medium-sized. The rearrangement joins TRBV10-2 to TRBJ1-1, with D perhaps TRBD1 (5 bases). CDR1 is WSHSY, CDR2 SAAADI, per germline. The CDR3 totals 13 residues. V was pared by 4 bases and J by 0 bases, with 6 bases between. The DNA for the CDR3 is TGCGCCAGCAGTGTGGGGGTGAACACTGAAGCTTTCTTT. This gives the protein CASSVGVNTEAFF.

The chain couples TRBV20-1 to TRBJ2-7; 10 bases are shared with TRBD2. The ends lost 4 bases at V and 1 base at J; junction bases unmatched: 1. CDR1 is DFQATT and CDR2 is SNEGSKA in the germline V gene (reference sequence). This CDR3 is built from 13 residues. In DNA, the CDR3 is TGCAGTGCTACTAGCGGGGGTTCCTACGAGCAGTACTTC. This gives the protein CSATSGGSYEQYF.

In its sample, this clonotype was seen a few times. The gene calls are TRBV5-1 and TRBJ1-1; the D is unclear. The germline V gene encodes CDR1 SGHRS and CDR2 YFSETQ. The CDR3 length is 14 residues. Trimming took off 0 bases at V and 1 base at J, with 7 bases between the two ends. In DNA, the CDR3 is TGCGCCAGCAGCTTGGCGCAGAGGAACACTGAAGCTTTCTTT. It yields the protein CASSLAQRNTEAFF.

In this sample, this clonotype is medium-sized. The chain has TRBV30 and TRBJ2-1; D tentatively fits TRBD1 or TRBD2 (5 bases each). V lost 2 bases, J lost 5 bases, and 7 bases lay in between. Per the germline V gene, CDR1 is GTSNPN and CDR2 is SVGIG (reference sequence). This CDR3 contains 12 residues. The CDR3 is CAWSWGNNEQFF. CDR3 in DNA: TGTGCCTGGAGTTGGGGGAACAATGAGCAGTTCTTC.

This clonotype counts as medium-sized (0.01 to 0.1%). The chain carries TRBV5-6 and TRBJ2-7, with D uncertain. V was cut by 2 bases and J by 0 bases, with 9 bases left in between. CDR3 length equals 14 residues. Germline V gene data show CDR1 as SGHDT and CDR2 as YYEEEE. CDR3 region: CASSFASSSYEQYF. The CDR3 DNA reads TGTGCCAGCAGCTTTGCAAGCAGCTCCTACGAGCAGTACTTC. The full variable domain, rest sourced from reference TRBV5-6 and TRBJ2-7, is DAGVTQSPTHLIKTRGQQVTLRCSPKSGHDTVSWYQQALGQGPQFIFQYYEEEERQRGNFPDRFSGHQFPNYSSELNVNALLLGDSALYLCASSFASSSYEQYFGPGTRLTVT.

Only a few counts were recorded for this clonotype. The V gene is TRBV4-1, the J gene TRBJ1-5; 8 nucleotides agree with TRBD1. CDR1 and CDR2 (germline): MGHRA, YSYEKL. The J segment lost 2 bases and the V segment lost 4 bases, leaving 19 bases of the junction unmatched. This CDR3 has 20 residues. CDR3 in amino acids: CASSLPVPETGERGNQPQHF. The CDR3 nucleotides read TGCGCCAGCAGCCTACCCGTCCCAGAGACAGGGGAGAGAGGCAATCAGCCCCAGCATTTT.

The chain joins TRBV7-8 to TRBJ1-2, with TRBD1 as a possible D gene (6 bases). V was cut by 1 base and J by 2 bases, with 11 bases left in between. From germline, CDR1 is SGHVS and CDR2 FQNEAQ. This CDR3 comprises 15 residues. The CDR3 region is CASSLGQGKNYGYTF. CDR3 nucleotide sequence: TGTGCCAGCAGCTTAGGCCAGGGGAAGAACTATGGCTACACCTTC.

This clonotype is medium-sized (0.01 to 0.1%) within its sample. Compared with germline, one end of the junction differs, possibly owing to a read error. The chain employs TRBV12-3 or TRBV12-4 and TRBJ1-6, with D possibly TRBD1 on 5 matching bases. The CDR3 totals 13 residues. The CDR3 is CASSLGADTPLHF. The CDR3 nucleotides are TGTGCCAGCAGTTTAGGGGCGGACACACCACTCCACTTT.

This clonotype has a single count. The chain joins TRBV9 to TRBJ1-2; 9 nucleotides match TRBD1. J was trimmed by 2 bases and V by 4 bases; bases with no gene match: 9. Germline V lookup: CDR1 SGDLS, CDR2 YYNGEE. The CDR3 is made up of 16 amino acids. The CDR3 here is CASSPRTGALNYGYTF. CDR3 coding DNA: TGTGCCAGCAGCCCAAGGACAGGGGCACTCAACTATGGCTACACCTTC.

This clonotype is classed as medium-sized. This chain connects TRBV30 to TRBJ2-6, with 7 bases matching TRBD2. Per germline, CDR1 GTSNPN and CDR2 SVGIG (reference sequence). V lost 2 bases and J lost 4; bases outside the gene matches: 11. This CDR3 comprises 17 residues. For the CDR3, the DNA is TGTGCCTGGAGTCCTCTTGCGGGGGACTCAGGGGCCAACGTCCTGACTTTC. This codes for CAWSPLAGDSGANVLTF.